The sequence of this T cell receptor (beta chain) was determined in a study of sequential checkpoint blockade in melanoma. The assay was immunoSEQ multiplex PCR, and TCRdb's table has in-frame clones only and misses some. The sample holds about 13,000 clones, roughly 69% seen once. Treatment specified: randomized to nivolumab then ipilimumab (arm A) or the reverse (arm B). This sequence was found in a human donor with melanoma. The sample here was CD8+ T cells sorted from blood (inferred from file names), taken from a patient given nivolumab and ipilimumab in sequence.

CDR3 nucleotides: TGTGCCAGCTCCGAAAGCGGGGGTGTATCCTACGAGCAGTACTTC. It yields the protein CASSESGGVSYEQYF. V and J are TRBV18 and TRBJ2-7, with TRBD2 matching over 8 bases. The germline V gene encodes CDR1 KGHSH and CDR2 LQKENI. The J segment lost 1 base and the V segment lost 6 bases, leaving 8 bases of the junction unmatched. The CDR3 is made up of 15 amino acids.